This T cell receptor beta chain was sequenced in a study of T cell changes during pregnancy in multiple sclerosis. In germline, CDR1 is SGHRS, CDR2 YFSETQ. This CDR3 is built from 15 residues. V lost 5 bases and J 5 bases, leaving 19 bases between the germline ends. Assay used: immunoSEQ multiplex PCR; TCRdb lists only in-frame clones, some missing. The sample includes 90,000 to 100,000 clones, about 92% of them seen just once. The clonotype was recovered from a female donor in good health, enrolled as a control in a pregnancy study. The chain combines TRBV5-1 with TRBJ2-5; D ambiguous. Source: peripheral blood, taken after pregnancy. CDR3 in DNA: TGCGCCAGCAGTCCCGGTGGTGTGGCGGAGGAGACCCAGTACTTC. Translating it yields CASSPGGVAEETQYF.